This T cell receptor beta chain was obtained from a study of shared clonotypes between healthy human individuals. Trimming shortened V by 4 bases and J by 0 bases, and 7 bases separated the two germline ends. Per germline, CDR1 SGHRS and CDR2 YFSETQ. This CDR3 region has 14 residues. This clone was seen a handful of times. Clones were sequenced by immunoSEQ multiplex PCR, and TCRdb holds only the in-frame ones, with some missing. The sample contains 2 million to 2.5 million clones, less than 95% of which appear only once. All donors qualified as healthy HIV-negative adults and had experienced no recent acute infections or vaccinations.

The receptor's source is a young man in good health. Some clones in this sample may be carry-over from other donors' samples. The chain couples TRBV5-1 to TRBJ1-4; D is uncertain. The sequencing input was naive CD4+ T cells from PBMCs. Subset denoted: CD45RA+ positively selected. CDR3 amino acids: CASSHPATNEKLFF. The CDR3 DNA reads TGCGCCAGCAGCCATCCCGCAACTAATGAAAAACTGTTTTTT.